A selection of T cell receptor beta chains follows, all from one sample in a study of T cells after yellow fever vaccination. One entry per CDR3 protein results from TCRdb running MiXCR on the 5' RACE reads. There are some 120,000 distinct CDR3 sequences in the sample; 15% occur only once, and about 42% lies in the top ten. The sequences come from CD8+ T cells sorted from PBMCs, collected 5 days after the yellow fever booster vaccination. Receptors originate from a man aged 18 to 29 who received the YFV17D yellow fever vaccine. Both conserved end residues are part of each CDR3. A D gene is named only where the DNA matches it firmly. For some rows the clone size is stated as once, few or many, or as a class when expanded; others skip it.

j_call v_call d_call clone_size cdr3_aa cdr3_nt
TRBJ2-2 TRBV10-3 TRBD1 . CAISRQGPNTGELFF TGTGCCATCAGTCGACAGGGACCGAACACCGGGGAGCTGTTTTTT
TRBJ2-5 TRBV5-4 TRBD1 few CASSFQGVQETQYF TGTGCCAGCAGCTTCCAGGGGGTCCAAGAGACCCAGTACTTC
TRBJ2-7 TRBV6-5 . few CASSYRVGVQGEQYF TGTGCCAGCAGTTACCGAGTCGGAGTCCAGGGCGAGCAGTACTTC
TRBJ2-3 TRBV20-1 TRBD2 . CSGGLAGGSTDTQYF TGCAGTGGCGGACTAGCGGGGGGCAGCACAGATACGCAGTATTTT
TRBJ2-6 TRBV10-3 TRBD1 many CAISGTGGAGANVLTF TGTGCCATCAGTGGGACAGGCGGAGCTGGGGCCAACGTCCTGACTTTC
TRBJ2-1 TRBV7-3 TRBD1 . CASSIRQGHNEQFF TGTGCCAGCAGCATCCGACAGGGGCACAATGAGCAGTTCTTC
TRBJ2-2 TRBV4-1 . many CASSQGVGGGGELFF TGCGCCAGCAGCCAAGGGGTAGGGGGAGGCGGGGAGCTGTTTTTT
TRBJ2-5 TRBV5-6 . . CASSLVQGGQETQYF TGTGCCAGCAGCTTGGTGCAGGGAGGTCAAGAGACCCAGTACTTC
TRBJ2-7 TRBV23-1 TRBD1 . CASNSGTGYEQYF TGCGCCAGCAATTCCGGGACAGGGTACGAGCAGTACTTC
TRBJ2-1 TRBV4-1 TRBD2 . CASSQPTSGGAWDNEQFF TGCGCCAGCAGCCAACCGACTAGCGGGGGGGCCTGGGACAATGAGCAGTTCTTC
TRBJ2-3 TRBV28 . few CASSTERGDVDTQYF TGTGCCAGCAGTACTGAAAGGGGGGATGTAGATACGCAGTATTTT
TRBJ1-2 TRBV15 . . CATSRESGVAGYTF TGTGCCACCAGCAGAGAATCAGGTGTTGCCGGCTACACCTTC
TRBJ2-6 TRBV12-3/TRBV12-4 . . CASSQPSGAGANVLTF TGTGCCAGCAGTCAACCGTCAGGGGCCGGGGCCAACGTCCTGACTTTC
TRBJ2-7 TRBV20-1 TRBD2 . CSARTASGGRPYEQYF TGCAGTGCTAGAACCGCCAGCGGGGGCCGCCCCTACGAGCAGTACTTC
TRBJ2-5 TRBV20-1 . many CSASPGVGGQETQYF TGCAGTGCTAGTCCGGGGGTGGGAGGCCAAGAGACCCAGTACTTC
TRBJ2-3 TRBV4-1 TRBD2 few CASSPSGTRADTQYF TGCGCCAGCAGTCCCTCAGGGACTAGGGCAGATACGCAGTATTTT
TRBJ2-3 TRBV7-8 TRBD2 many CASSARGGTDTQYF TGTGCCAGCAGCGCCCGGGGGGGCACAGATACGCAGTATTTT
TRBJ2-7 TRBV21-1 . few CASSKSLTLAGATYEQYF TGTGCCAGCAGCAAGTCCCTAACGCTAGCGGGGGCCACCTACGAGCAGTACTTC
TRBJ2-2 TRBV5-1 . . CASSPAVGKGTGELFF TGCGCCAGCAGCCCGGCGGTGGGGAAGGGCACCGGGGAGCTGTTTTTT
TRBJ1-1 TRBV13 TRBD1 . CASSRGQVNTEAFF TGTGCCAGCAGCCGCGGACAGGTGAACACTGAAGCTTTCTTT
TRBJ1-2 TRBV6-6 TRBD1 . CALRPGQEINYGYTF TGTGCCCTCCGGCCGGGACAGGAAATTAACTATGGCTACACCTTC
TRBJ2-1 TRBV7-6 TRBD2 many CASSLGSGGIYNEQFF TGTGCCAGCAGCTTAGGTAGCGGGGGGATCTACAATGAGCAGTTCTTC
TRBJ2-7 TRBV9 TRBD1 . CASSVEWVMGTGSAYEQYF TGTGCCAGCAGCGTAGAATGGGTGATGGGGACAGGGTCCGCCTACGAGCAGTACTTC
TRBJ1-1 TRBV18 TRBD1 few CASSPTGTTTEAFF TGTGCCAGCTCCCCGACAGGGACGACCACTGAAGCTTTCTTT
TRBJ1-3 TRBV3-1 . few CASSQDPGPGNTIYF TGTGCCAGCAGCCAAGATCCGGGGCCTGGAAACACCATATATTTT
TRBJ1-2 TRBV28 TRBD1 many CAGSGGADHGYTF TGTGCCGGATCAGGGGGCGCGGATCATGGCTACACCTTC
TRBJ2-7 TRBV3-1 TRBD2 . CASSQEWVGSGLALEEQYF TGTGCCAGCAGCCAAGAATGGGTGGGTTCGGGACTAGCACTGGAGGAGCAGTACTTC
TRBJ1-1 TRBV29-1 . . CSVDRNTEAFF TGCAGCGTTGACAGGAACACTGAAGCTTTCTTT
TRBJ1-1 TRBV6-2/TRBV6-3 . . CASSDVSNTEAFF TGTGCCAGCAGCGACGTATCGAACACTGAAGCTTTCTTT
TRBJ2-7 TRBV4-2 TRBD1 many CASSADRGPDEQYF TGTGCCAGCAGCGCAGACAGGGGGCCCGACGAGCAGTACTTC
TRBJ1-1 TRBV6-1 TRBD1 . CASTLTGETEAFF TGTGCCAGCACTCTGACAGGGGAGACTGAAGCTTTCTTT
TRBJ1-2 TRBV29-1 TRBD1 few CSVEGTGTGWGYTF TGCAGCGTTGAGGGGACAGGGACCGGATGGGGCTACACCTTC
TRBJ2-3 TRBV28 TRBD2 . CASSALSGGATDTQYF TGTGCCAGCAGTGCCTTGAGCGGGGGGGCAACAGATACGCAGTATTTT
TRBJ1-5 TRBV4-3 . . CASSQDVPGVRVNQPQHF TGCGCCAGCAGCCAAGATGTCCCTGGTGTCAGGGTCAATCAGCCCCAGCATTTT
TRBJ2-5 TRBV6-5 . . CASSQGPSETQYF TGTGCCAGCAGTCAGGGCCCATCGGAGACCCAGTACTTC
TRBJ2-7 TRBV7-9 TRBD1 many CASSTQGGPYEQYF TGTGCCAGCAGTACACAGGGGGGTCCCTACGAGCAGTACTTC
TRBJ1-5 TRBV6-6 . . CASSYSMGWQPQHF TGTGCCAGCAGTTACTCGATGGGGTGGCAGCCCCAGCATTTT
TRBJ2-6 TRBV29-1 . . CSVEEGFSGANVLTF TGCAGCGTTGAAGAAGGGTTTTCTGGGGCCAACGTCCTGACTTTC
TRBJ1-6 TRBV9 . . CASTGGAGYSPLHF TGTGCCAGCACTGGGGGGGCAGGATATTCACCCCTCCACTTT
TRBJ2-2 TRBV11-2 . few CASSSLGGELFF TGTGCCAGCAGCTCCTTAGGCGGGGAGCTGTTTTTT
TRBJ2-1 TRBV9 TRBD1 . CASSVLSQGAFGNEQFF TGTGCCAGCAGCGTACTTTCCCAGGGGGCGTTTGGCAATGAGCAGTTCTTC
TRBJ2-4 TRBV3-1 . once CASSQEPSRGGERIQYF TGTGCCAGCAGCCAAGAGCCCTCGAGGGGTGGGGAGCGAATTCAGTACTTC